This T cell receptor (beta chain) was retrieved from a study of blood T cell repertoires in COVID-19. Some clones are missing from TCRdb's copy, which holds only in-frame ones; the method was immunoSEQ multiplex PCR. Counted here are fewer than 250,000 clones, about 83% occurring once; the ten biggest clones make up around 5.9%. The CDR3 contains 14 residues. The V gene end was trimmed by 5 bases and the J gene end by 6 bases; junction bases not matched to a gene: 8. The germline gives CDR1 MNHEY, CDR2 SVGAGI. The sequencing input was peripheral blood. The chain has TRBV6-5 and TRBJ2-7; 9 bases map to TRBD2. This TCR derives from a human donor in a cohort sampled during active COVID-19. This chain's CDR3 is CASSPGTSRGEQYF. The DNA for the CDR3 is TGTGCCAGCAGTCCCGGGACTAGCAGGGGCGAGCAGTACTTC.